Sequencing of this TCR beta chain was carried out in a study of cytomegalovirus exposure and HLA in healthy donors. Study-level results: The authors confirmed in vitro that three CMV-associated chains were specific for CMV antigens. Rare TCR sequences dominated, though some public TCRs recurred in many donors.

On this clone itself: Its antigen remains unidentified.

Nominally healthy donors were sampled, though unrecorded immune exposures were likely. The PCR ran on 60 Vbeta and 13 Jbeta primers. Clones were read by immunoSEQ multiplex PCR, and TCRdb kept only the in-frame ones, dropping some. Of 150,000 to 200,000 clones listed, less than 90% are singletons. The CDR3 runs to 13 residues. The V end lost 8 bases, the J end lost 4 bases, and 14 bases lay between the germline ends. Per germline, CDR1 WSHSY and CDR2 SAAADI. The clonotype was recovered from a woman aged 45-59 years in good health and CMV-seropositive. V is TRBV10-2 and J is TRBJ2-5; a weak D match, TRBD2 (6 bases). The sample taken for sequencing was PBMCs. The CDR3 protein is CASLRGMGETQYF. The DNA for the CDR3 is TGCGCCAGCCTGCGGGGTATGGGAGAGACCCAGTACTTC.